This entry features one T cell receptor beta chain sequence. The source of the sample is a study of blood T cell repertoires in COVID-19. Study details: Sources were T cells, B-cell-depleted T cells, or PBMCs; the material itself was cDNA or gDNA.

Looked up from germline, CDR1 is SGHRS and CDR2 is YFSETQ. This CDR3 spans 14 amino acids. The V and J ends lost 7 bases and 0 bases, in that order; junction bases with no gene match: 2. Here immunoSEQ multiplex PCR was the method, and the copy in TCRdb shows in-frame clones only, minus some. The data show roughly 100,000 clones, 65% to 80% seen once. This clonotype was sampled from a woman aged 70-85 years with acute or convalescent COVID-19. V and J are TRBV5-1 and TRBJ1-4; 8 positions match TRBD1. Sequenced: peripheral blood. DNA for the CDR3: TGCGCCAGCGGACAGGGCCCAACTAATGAAAAACTGTTTTTT. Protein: CASGQGPTNEKLFF.